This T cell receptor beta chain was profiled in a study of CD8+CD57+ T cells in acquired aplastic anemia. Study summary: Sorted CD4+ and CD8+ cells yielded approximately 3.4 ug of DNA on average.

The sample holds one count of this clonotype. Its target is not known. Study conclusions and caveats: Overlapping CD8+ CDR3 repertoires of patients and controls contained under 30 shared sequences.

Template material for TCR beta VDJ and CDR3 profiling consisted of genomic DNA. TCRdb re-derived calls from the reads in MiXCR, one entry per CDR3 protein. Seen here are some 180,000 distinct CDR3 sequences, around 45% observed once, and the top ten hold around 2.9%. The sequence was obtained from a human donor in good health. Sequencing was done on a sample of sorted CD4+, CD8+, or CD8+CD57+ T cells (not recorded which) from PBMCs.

CDR3 in amino acids: CASNRLAGDQETQYF. CDR3 in DNA: TGCGCCAGCAATCGACTAGCGGGGGACCAAGAGACCCAGTACTTC. The genes are TRBV5-1 and TRBJ2-7, with TRBD2 matching over 12 bases. The last part of the DNA fits TRBJ2-5 better; the J call may be wrong. From germline, CDR1 is SGHRS and CDR2 YFSETQ. The CDR3 totals 15 residues.